Each of the 20 T cell receptor beta chains below was sequenced from the same sample in a study of beta chain features in type 1 diabetes. The antigens for these receptors are not known. Study findings and constraints: Patients with Type 1 diabetes showed moderately but significantly shorter TCRB CDR3s in all four CD4+ subsets.

The whole isolated RNA underwent reverse transcription, so sequencing captured expressed TCRB transcripts. Using immunoSEQ multiplex PCR, the repertoire was profiled, and TCRdb retains in-frame clones only, with some absent. The repertoire has hundreds of thousands of clones, 13% of them found once; the top ten carry roughly 0.022%. The sequenced material came from naive CD4+ T cells from blood. The receptor source for this set is a young man with type 1 diabetes.

This clone was seen only a few times. V gene TRBV21-1 combines with J gene TRBJ2-5; the D call in the table, TRBD2, was not verified against the DNA. TRBV21-1 has pseudogene status. The CDR3 is 12 residues long. The CDR3 reads CASSKVGETQYF. Here the CDR3 DNA reads TGTGCCAGCAGCAAAGTCGGGGAGACCCAGTACTTC.

This clone came up a few times. The J gene is TRBJ2-3, the V gene TRBV28; no clear D gene. The V and J ends lost 1 base and 8 bases respectively, with 7 bases between them. CDR3 length: 12 amino acids. CDR1 and CDR2 from the germline V gene are MDHEN and SYDVKM. This CDR3 is CASSLSRGTQYF. The CDR3 DNA reads TGTGCCAGCAGTTTATCCCGCGGTACGCAGTATTTT. Filled out from reference TRBV28 and TRBJ2-3, the complete variable domain reads DVKVTQSSRYLVKRTGEKVFLECVQDMDHENMFWYRQDPGLGLRLIYFSYDVKMKEKGDIPEGYSVSREKKERFSLILESASTNQTSMYLCASSLSRGTQYFGPGTRLTVL.

V usage is TRBV7-9 and J usage is TRBJ2-3; TRBD2 aligns across 7 bases. The CDR3 loop spans 15 amino acids. Germline values: CDR1 SEHNR, CDR2 FQNEAQ (reference sequence). V dropped 3 bases and J dropped 2; count of bases not matched to a gene: 5. CDR3 sequence reads: CASSFSGQDTDTQYF. Here the CDR3 DNA reads TGTGCCAGCAGCTTTAGCGGGCAAGACACAGATACGCAGTATTTT. The variable domain in full, completed from reference TRBV7-9 and TRBJ2-3, reads DTGVSQNPRHKITKRGQNVTFRCDPISEHNRLYWYRQTLGQGPEFLTYFQNEAQLEKSRLLSDRFSAERPKGSFSTLEIQRTEQGDSAMYLCASSFSGQDTDTQYFGPGTRLTVL.

This clone was seen a few times. The chain recombines TRBV6-6 with TRBJ2-7; 10 positions match TRBD2. J gave up 7 bases and V 7 bases, and 10 bases lay outside the gene matches. Germline V gene data show CDR1 as MNHNY and CDR2 as SVGAGI (reference sequence). The CDR3 has 14 residues. The CDR3 nucleotides are TGTGCCAGCACCAAGGAACTAGCGGGGTCGGAGCAGTACTTC. Translating gives CASTKELAGSEQYF.

This clone was picked up a small number of times. The chain has TRBV13 and TRBJ1-5; the D gene is possibly TRBD1 (5 bases). Germline assignment: CDR1 PRHDT and CDR2 FYEKMQ (reference sequence). The CDR3 contains 17 residues. The ends were cut back, 0 bases at V and 2 bases at J, with 14 bases in the middle. The CDR3 is CASSLGRGRGGNQPQHF. In DNA, the CDR3 is TGTGCCAGCAGCTTAGGCCGGGGCCGAGGGGGCAATCAGCCCCAGCATTTT. Complete variable domain (other parts from reference TRBV13 and TRBJ1-5): AAGVIQSPRHLIKEKRETATLKCYPIPRHDTVYWYQQGPGQDPQFLISFYEKMQSDKGSIPDRFSAQQFSDYHSELNMSSLELGDSALYFCASSLGRGRGGNQPQHFGDGTRLSIL.

This clone was detected a few times. The rearrangement joins TRBV28 to TRBJ2-7, with D unresolved. CDR1 is MDHEN and CDR2 is SYDVKM in the germline V gene. The CDR3 loop spans 12 amino acids. Trimming removed 1 base from V and 8 bases from J, with 9 bases in between. CDR3 coding DNA: TGTGCCAGCAGTTTATTGGGCACCAAGCAGTACTTC. Translation gives CASSLLGTKQYF.

The rearrangement uses TRBV7-9 and TRBJ1-5; tentative D call: TRBD1 (6 bases). V dropped 6 bases and J dropped 6 bases, with 21 bases sitting between them. There are 16 residues in the CDR3. Germline V gene data show CDR1 as SEHNR and CDR2 as FQNEAQ (reference sequence). The DNA for the CDR3 is TGTGCCAGCAGAGCGGCAAAGGGGGAGGGAAGTCAGCCCCAGCATTTT. It is translated as CASRAAKGEGSQPQHF.

This clone was observed a handful of times. CDR3 residues: CAWSAGDGRHQPQHF. The CDR3, as DNA: TGTGCCTGGAGCGCCGGGGACGGACGACATCAGCCCCAGCATTTT. The chain uses TRBV30 and TRBJ1-5; D is possibly TRBD1 (5 bases). Looked up from germline, CDR1 is GTSNPN and CDR2 is SVGIG (reference sequence). With 3 bases removed from V and 5 bases from J, the gap between germline ends came to 17 bases. The CDR3 is 15 amino acids.

The chain combines TRBV30 with TRBJ2-3; D might be TRBD2 (6 bases). CDR3 length equals 14 residues. With 1 base removed from V and 2 bases from J, the gap between germline ends came to 10 bases. Germline loops: CDR1 GTSNPN, CDR2 SVGIG (reference sequence). CDR3 sequence: CAWSGASVTDTQYF. CDR3 in DNA: TGTGCCTGGAGTGGAGCTAGCGTCACAGATACGCAGTATTTT.

The chain uses TRBV14 and TRBJ2-3; 10 bases are shared with TRBD1. The junction had 1 base not matched to a gene; V was cut back by 4 bases and J by 6 bases. Germline values: CDR1 SGHDN, CDR2 FVKESK. This CDR3 contains 13 residues. Here the CDR3 DNA reads TGTGCCAGCAGCCCGGGACAGGGGGATACGCAGTATTTT. The encoded protein is CASSPGQGDTQYF.

J is TRBJ1-2 and V is TRBV15; no reliable D call. Germline V lookup: CDR1 LNHNV, CDR2 YYDKDF (reference sequence). The CDR3 consists of 13 residues. Trimming pared 4 bases from V and 2 bases from J, leaving 8 bases between. CDR3 in amino acids: CATSMDGNYGYTF. The CDR3 bases are TGTGCCACCAGCATGGACGGAAACTATGGCTACACCTTC.

The chain has TRBV6-5 and TRBJ2-5; TRBD2 matches at 12 bases. V trimming: 6 bases; J trimming: 2 bases; junction bases outside the gene matches: 4. In germline, CDR1 is MNHEY, CDR2 SVGAGI. CDR3 size: 15 residues. The CDR3 DNA follows: TGTGCCAGCAGACCGGGACTAGCGGGTCAAGAGACCCAGTACTTC. Translation: CASRPGLAGQETQYF.

The rearrangement uses TRBV27 and TRBJ2-7; 14 bases are a match to TRBD2. The junction had 9 bases not matched to a gene; V was cut back by 3 bases and J by 11 bases. CDR3 length: 15 residues. Germline V gene data show CDR1 as MNHEY and CDR2 as SMNVEV (reference sequence). The CDR3 here is CASSFQGLAGAGEYF. The CDR3 region has the DNA TGTGCCAGCAGTTTTCAGGGACTAGCGGGGGCCGGGGAGTACTTC.

This clone was recorded a few times. The genes are TRBV30 and TRBJ1-4; D gene unclear. V lost 2 bases and J 7 bases, leaving 8 bases between the germline ends. The germline V gene encodes CDR1 GTSNPN and CDR2 SVGIG (reference sequence). The CDR3 covers 12 residues. The CDR3, as DNA: TGTGCCTGGAGTCTGGTCACTGAAAAACTGTTTTTT. Its protein is CAWSLVTEKLFF.

This clone has more than one count but fewer than ten. The rearrangement uses TRBV28 and TRBJ2-5; 7 nucleotides match TRBD1. The CDR3 runs 14 residues. V shed 9 bases and J 2 bases; nucleotides not matched to a gene: 9. The germline V gene has CDR1 MDHEN and CDR2 SYDVKM. The CDR3 DNA reads TGTGCCAGTACTTCTGACAGGGCTCAAGAGACCCAGTACTTC. Translating gives CASTSDRAQETQYF.

This clone was counted a few times. The chain is built from TRBV2 and TRBJ1-1; D ambiguous. This CDR3 has 13 amino acids. Germline V lookup: CDR1 SNHLY, CDR2 FYNNEI. V lost 9 bases, J lost 0 bases, and 11 bases lay in between. The CDR3: CARMTGVNTEAFF. CDR3 nucleotides: TGTGCCAGGATGACGGGCGTGAACACTGAAGCTTTCTTT.

In this sample, this clone turned up a few times. The chain couples TRBV30 to TRBJ1-2, with 9 positions matching TRBD1. The germline gives CDR1 GTSNPN, CDR2 SVGIG (reference sequence). The CDR3 covers 15 residues. After removal of 1 base from V and 5 bases from J, the junction contained 8 bases not matched to a gene. The CDR3 here is CAWSGRQGDTYGYTF. The CDR3 DNA reads as TGTGCCTGGAGTGGACGACAGGGGGACACTTATGGCTACACCTTC.

The V and J genes are TRBV2 and TRBJ2-3, with 7 bases aligning to TRBD1. J lost 0 bases, V lost 5 bases, and 5 bases had no gene match. In germline, CDR1 is SNHLY, CDR2 FYNNEI. This CDR3 has 15 residues. CDR3 sequence (DNA): TGTGCCAGCAGTTTCGGGACAGCTAGCACAGATACGCAGTATTTT. Protein: CASSFGTASTDTQYF.

This sequence joins TRBV10-3 and TRBJ2-7, with 9 bases aligning to TRBD1. This CDR3 has 14 residues. Germline lookup yields CDR1 ENHRY and CDR2 SYGVKD. V shed 6 bases and J 6 bases; nucleotides not matched to a gene: 9. The CDR3 bases are TGTGCCATCAGCTGGGACAGGGAGTTAATCGAGCAGTACTTC. It specifies CAISWDRELIEQYF.

This clone was seen more than once but under ten times. The genes are TRBV10-3 and TRBJ1-5; no firm D call. The V and J ends lost 0 bases and 7 bases respectively, with 7 bases between them. The CDR3 contains 13 residues. Germline V CDR1 and CDR2: ENHRY, SYGVKD. The CDR3 protein is CAISESTWQPQHF. For the CDR3, the DNA is TGTGCCATCAGTGAGTCGACGTGGCAGCCCCAGCATTTT.